Presented here are 9 T cell receptor beta chains from one specimen sequenced in a study of blood T cell repertoires in COVID-19. Generated by immunoSEQ multiplex PCR, the TCRdb table keeps only in-frame clones and is missing some. The table lists tens of thousands of clones, 80% to 95% of them singletons, with about an eighth in the top ten. The sample taken for sequencing was peripheral blood. These receptors originate from a human donor with active COVID-19. The donor label of this sample is uncertain.

The rearrangement links TRBV24-1 to TRBJ2-2; TRBD2 matches at 9 bases. In germline, CDR1 is KGHDR, CDR2 SFDVKD. This CDR3 comprises 15 residues. Trimming took 6 bases from V and 6 from J; bases not matched to a gene: 7. CDR3 residues: CATSLAGIRSGELFF. In DNA form, the CDR3 reads TGTGCCACCAGTCTAGCGGGAATAAGGTCCGGGGAGCTGTTTTTT.

The V and J genes are TRBV28 and TRBJ1-1, with 7 bases matching TRBD1. Trimming at V came to 4 bases and at J to 10 bases, leaving 3 bases not matched to a gene. Per germline, CDR1 MDHEN and CDR2 SYDVKM. The CDR3 runs to 11 residues. CDR3 nucleotides: TGTGCCAGCAGTTCGCAGGGGGTAGCTTTCTTT. This encodes CASSSQGVAFF.

V is TRBV7-2 and J is TRBJ2-3; TRBD2 is a possible D gene (6 bases). V was clipped by 4 bases and J by 4 bases, with 18 bases between them. The CDR3 covers 16 residues. Germline CDR1 SGHTA, CDR2 FQGNSA. CDR3 nucleotides: TGTGCCAGCAGCTCCCCGGGACTCTTGAGCCCAGATACGCAGTATTTT. It yields the protein CASSSPGLLSPDTQYF. Looking up the rest from reference TRBV7-2 and TRBJ2-3 gives the full variable domain: GAGVSQSPSNKVTEKGKDVELRCDPISGHTALYWYRQSLGQGLEFLIYFQGNSAPDKSGLPSDRFSAERTGGSVSTLTIQRTQQEDSAVYLCASSSPGLLSPDTQYFGPGTRLTVL.

The CDR3 DNA reads TGTGCCAGCCATCGGCGGGGGGCCTACGAGCAGTACTTC. It specifies CASHRRGAYEQYF. The J gene is TRBJ2-7, the V gene TRBV28; the match to TRBD2 covers 8 bases. Germline lookup yields CDR1 MDHEN and CDR2 SYDVKM. This CDR3 is built from 13 residues. V was clipped by 8 bases and J by 2 bases; unmatched bases: 5.

CDR3 region: CASSLIGNTIYF. The CDR3 region has the DNA TGTGCCAGCAGCCTCATTGGAAACACCATATATTTT. The chain links TRBV6-2 or TRBV6-3 to TRBJ1-3; D gene uncertain. The V and J ends lost 6 bases and 3 bases respectively, with 6 bases between them. The CDR3 spans 12 residues. CDR1 MNHEY and CDR2 SVGEGT come from the germline V gene.

This chain joins TRBV4-2 and TRBJ2-1; 7 nucleotides agree with TRBD2. CDR1 is LGHNA, CDR2 YNFKEQ, per germline. Unmatched junction bases numbered 10, after V lost 3 bases and J lost 8 bases. The CDR3 is made up of 15 amino acids. The CDR3 nucleotides are TGTGCCAGCAGCCAGGGGGGGGGAGGGACGGATGAGCAGTTCTTC. This codes for CASSQGGGGTDEQFF.

The chain has TRBV19 and TRBJ1-4; the D is unclear. CDR3 length: 14 residues. The germline V gene has CDR1 LNHDA and CDR2 SQIVND (reference sequence). V was trimmed by 10 bases and J by 1 base, leaving 13 bases between them. The CDR3 is CATRIGGTNEKLFF. The CDR3 DNA follows: TGTGCCACCCGAATTGGCGGAACTAATGAAAAACTGTTTTTT.

The V call is TRBV11-2, the J call TRBJ1-5; D is unclear. Germline V gives CDR1 SGHAT, CDR2 FQNNGV. The CDR3 loop spans 18 amino acids. V was trimmed by 0 bases and J by 5 bases, leaving 20 bases between them. The CDR3 loop reads CASSLDAGFNIGDQPQHF. The CDR3 DNA follows: TGTGCCAGCAGCTTAGATGCAGGTTTTAATATCGGCGATCAGCCCCAGCATTTT.

The chain carries TRBV13 and TRBJ2-1, with 10 bases aligning to TRBD1. V was pared by 2 bases and J by 8 bases, with 3 bases of the junction left unmatched. Germline V gene lookup returns CDR1 PRHDT and CDR2 FYEKMQ (reference sequence). This CDR3 has 14 residues. CDR3 sequence reads: CASSLRDRGDEQFF. The CDR3 nucleotides read TGTGCCAGCAGCTTACGGGACAGGGGAGATGAGCAGTTCTTC.